This TCR beta chain is from a study of post-analysis software for immune sequencing data. Study findings and constraints: When patients were compared with controls, about five TRBV segments were more frequent, TRBV5-6, TRBV5-1 and TRBV20-1 among them.

Germline V lookup: CDR1 SGHKS, CDR2 YYEKEE (reference sequence). Trimming cost V 4 bases and J 1 base, with 19 bases left between them. This CDR3 spans 17 amino acids. Unique molecular identifiers had been added to the TCR beta cDNA libraries. TCRdb re-derived calls from the PCR reads in MiXCR, one entry per CDR3 protein. The profile shows around 180,000 distinct CDR3 sequences, 30% of them singletons. As concerns this clonotype: Antigen specificity is unknown.

The source is a girl aged 10-17 years with multiple sclerosis. This rearrangement joins TRBV5-5 to TRBJ2-3; no reliable D call. Sequenced material: blood. The CDR3 region has the DNA TGTGCCAGCAGCCCCCACGTGACCACCCTAGGCACAGATACGCAGTATTTT. Residues: CASSPHVTTLGTDTQYF. Based on the CDR3 plus reference TRBV5-5 and TRBJ2-3, the full variable domain is DAGVTQSPTHLIKTRGQQVTLRCSPISGHKSVSWYQQVLGQGPQFIFQYYEKEERGRGNFPDRFSARQFPNYSSELNVNALLLGDSALYLCASSPHVTTLGTDTQYFGPGTRLTVL.